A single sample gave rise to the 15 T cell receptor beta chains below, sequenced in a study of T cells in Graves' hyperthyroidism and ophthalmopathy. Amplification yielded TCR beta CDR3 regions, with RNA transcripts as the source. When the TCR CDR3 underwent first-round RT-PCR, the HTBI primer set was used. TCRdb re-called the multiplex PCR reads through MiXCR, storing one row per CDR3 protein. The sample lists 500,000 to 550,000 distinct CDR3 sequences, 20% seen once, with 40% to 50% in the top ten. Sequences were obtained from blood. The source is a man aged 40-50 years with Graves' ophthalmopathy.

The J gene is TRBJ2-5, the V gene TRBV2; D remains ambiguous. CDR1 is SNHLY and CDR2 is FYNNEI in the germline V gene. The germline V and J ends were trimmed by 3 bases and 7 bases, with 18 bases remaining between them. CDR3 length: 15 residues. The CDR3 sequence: CASSEGFMGKGTQYF. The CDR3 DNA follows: TGTGCCAGCAGTGAGGGCTTTATGGGCAAAGGGACCCAGTACTTC. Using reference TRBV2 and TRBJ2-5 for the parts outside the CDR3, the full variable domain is EPEVTQTPSHQVTQMGQEVILRCVPISNHLYFYWYRQILGQKVEFLVSFYNNEISEKSEIFDDQFSVERPDGSNFTLKIRSTKLEDSAMYFCASSEGFMGKGTQYFGPGTRLLVL.

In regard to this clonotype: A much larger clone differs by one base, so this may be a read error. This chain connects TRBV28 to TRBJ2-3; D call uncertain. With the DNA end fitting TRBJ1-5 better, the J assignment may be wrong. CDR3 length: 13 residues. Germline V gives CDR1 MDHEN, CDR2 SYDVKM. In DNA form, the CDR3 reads TGTGCCAGCACGAGCCCGAGGGCAGATACGCAGCATTTT. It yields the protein CASTSPRADTQHF.

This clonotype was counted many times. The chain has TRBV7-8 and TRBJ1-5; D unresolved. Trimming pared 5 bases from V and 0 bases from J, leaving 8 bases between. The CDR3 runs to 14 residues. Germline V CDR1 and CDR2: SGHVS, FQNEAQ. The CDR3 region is CASSASYSNQPQHF. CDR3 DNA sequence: TGTGCCAGCAGCGCAAGTTATAGCAATCAGCCCCAGCATTTT. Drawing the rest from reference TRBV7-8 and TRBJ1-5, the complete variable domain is GAGVSQSPRYKVAKRGQDVALRCDPISGHVSLFWYQQALGQGPEFLTYFQNEAQLDKSGLPSDRFFAERPEGSVSTLKIQRTQQEDSAVYLCASSASYSNQPQHFGDGTRLSIL.

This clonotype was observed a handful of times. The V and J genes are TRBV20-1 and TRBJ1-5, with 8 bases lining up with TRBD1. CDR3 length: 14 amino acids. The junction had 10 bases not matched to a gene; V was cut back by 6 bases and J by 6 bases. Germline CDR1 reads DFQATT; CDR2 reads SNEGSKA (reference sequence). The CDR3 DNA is TGCAGTGCCAAACCTCAGGGGGCGGGTCAGCCCCAGCATTTT. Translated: CSAKPQGAGQPQHF.

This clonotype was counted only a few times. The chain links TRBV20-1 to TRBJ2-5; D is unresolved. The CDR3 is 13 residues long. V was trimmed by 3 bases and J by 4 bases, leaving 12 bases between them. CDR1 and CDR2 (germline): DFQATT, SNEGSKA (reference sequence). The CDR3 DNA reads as TGCAGTGCTAGGCACCACCCAGGAGAGACCCAGTACTTC. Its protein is CSARHHPGETQYF.

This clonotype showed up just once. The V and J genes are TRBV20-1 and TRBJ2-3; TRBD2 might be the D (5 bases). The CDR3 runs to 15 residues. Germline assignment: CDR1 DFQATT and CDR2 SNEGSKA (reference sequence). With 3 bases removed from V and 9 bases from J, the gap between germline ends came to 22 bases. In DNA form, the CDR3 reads TGCAGTGCTAGTTCCTTGCGGGCCCTTGTCGGGACGCAGTATTTT. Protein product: CSASSLRALVGTQYF.

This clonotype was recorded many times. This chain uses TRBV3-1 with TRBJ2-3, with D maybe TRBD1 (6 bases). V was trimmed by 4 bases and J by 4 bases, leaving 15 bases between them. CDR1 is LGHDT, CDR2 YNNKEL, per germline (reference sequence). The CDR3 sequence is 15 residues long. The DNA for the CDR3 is TGTGCCAGCAGCCTCCAAGGGGGTAGCCCAGATACGCAGTATTTT. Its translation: CASSLQGGSPDTQYF.

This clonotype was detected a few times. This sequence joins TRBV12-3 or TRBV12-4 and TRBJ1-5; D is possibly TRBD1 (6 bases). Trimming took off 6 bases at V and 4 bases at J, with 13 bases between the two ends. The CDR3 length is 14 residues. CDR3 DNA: TGTGCCAGCAGAATAAGGGGGGGTAATCAGCCCCAGCATTTT. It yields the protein CASRIRGGNQPQHF.

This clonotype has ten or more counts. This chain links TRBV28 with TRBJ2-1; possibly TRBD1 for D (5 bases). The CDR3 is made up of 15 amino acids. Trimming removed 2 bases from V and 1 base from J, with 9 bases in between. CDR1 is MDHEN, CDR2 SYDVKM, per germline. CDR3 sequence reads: CASSLAGRSYNEQFF. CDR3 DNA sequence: TGTGCCAGCAGTTTAGCAGGGCGGTCCTACAATGAGCAGTTCTTC.

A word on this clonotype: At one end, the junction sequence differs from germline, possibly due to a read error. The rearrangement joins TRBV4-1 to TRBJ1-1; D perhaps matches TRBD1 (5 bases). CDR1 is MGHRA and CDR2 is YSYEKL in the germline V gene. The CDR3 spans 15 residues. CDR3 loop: CAGSQARTRDSEAFF. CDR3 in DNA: TGCGCCGGCAGCCAAGCCCGTACCCGGGACTCGGAAGCTTTCTTT.

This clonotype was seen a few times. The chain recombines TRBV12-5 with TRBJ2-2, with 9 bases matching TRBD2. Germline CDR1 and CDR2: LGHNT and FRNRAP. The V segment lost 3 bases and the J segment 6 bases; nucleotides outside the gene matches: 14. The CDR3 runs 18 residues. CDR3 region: CASGLRPELAGLSGELFF. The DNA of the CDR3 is TGTGCTAGTGGTTTACGCCCCGAGCTAGCGGGACTTTCCGGGGAGCTGTTTTTT. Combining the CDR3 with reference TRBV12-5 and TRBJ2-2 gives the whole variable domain DARVTQTPRHKVTEMGQEVTMRCQPILGHNTVFWYRQTMMQGLELLAYFRNRAPLDDSGMPKDRFSAEMPDATLATLKIQPSEPRDSAVYFCASGLRPELAGLSGELFFGEGSRLTVL.

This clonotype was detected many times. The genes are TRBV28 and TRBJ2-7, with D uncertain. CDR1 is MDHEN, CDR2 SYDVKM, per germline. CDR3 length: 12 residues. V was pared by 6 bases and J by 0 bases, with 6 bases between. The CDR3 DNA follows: TGTGCCAGCAGACGTAGCTCCTACGAGCAGTACTTC. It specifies CASRRSSYEQYF.

The CDR3 sequence: CSVGTPYGYTF. In nucleotides, the CDR3 is TGCAGCGTTGGGACACCTTATGGCTACACCTTC. The gene calls are TRBV29-1 and TRBJ1-2, with D possibly TRBD1 on 5 matching bases. CDR3 length equals 11 residues. Trimming removed 4 bases at V and 5 bases at J, with 8 bases between. Germline loops: CDR1 SQVTM, CDR2 ANQGSEA.

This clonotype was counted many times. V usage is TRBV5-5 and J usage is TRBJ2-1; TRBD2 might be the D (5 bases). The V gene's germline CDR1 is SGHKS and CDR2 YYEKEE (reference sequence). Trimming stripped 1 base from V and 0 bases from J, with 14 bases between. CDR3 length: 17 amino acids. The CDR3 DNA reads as TGTGCCAGCAGCTTGAGGCGGGCATGGGGCTCCTACAATGAGCAGTTCTTC. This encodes CASSLRRAWGSYNEQFF.

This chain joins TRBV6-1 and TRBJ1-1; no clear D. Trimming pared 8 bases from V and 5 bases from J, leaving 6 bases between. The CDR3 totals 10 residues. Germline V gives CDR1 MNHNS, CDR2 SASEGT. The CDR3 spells CASARTEAFF. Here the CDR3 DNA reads TGTGCCAGCGCTAGAACTGAAGCTTTCTTT.